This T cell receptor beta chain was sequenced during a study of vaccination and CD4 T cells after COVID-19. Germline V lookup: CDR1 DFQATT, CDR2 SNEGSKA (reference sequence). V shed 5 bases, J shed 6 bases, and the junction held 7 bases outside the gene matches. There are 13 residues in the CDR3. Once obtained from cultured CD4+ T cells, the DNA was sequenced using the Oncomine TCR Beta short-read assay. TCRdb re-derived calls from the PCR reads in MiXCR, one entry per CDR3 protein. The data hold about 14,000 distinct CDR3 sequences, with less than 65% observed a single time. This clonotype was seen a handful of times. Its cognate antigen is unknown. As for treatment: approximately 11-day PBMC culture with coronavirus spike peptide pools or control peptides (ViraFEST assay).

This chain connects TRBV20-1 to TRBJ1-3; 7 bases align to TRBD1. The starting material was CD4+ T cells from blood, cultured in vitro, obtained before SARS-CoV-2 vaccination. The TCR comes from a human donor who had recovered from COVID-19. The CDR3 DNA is TGCAGTGCTTCAGGGGGGGAGGCAAACACCATATATTTT. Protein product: CSASGGEANTIYF.